This T cell receptor (beta chain) was observed in a study of identical twins (TCRdb year 2016). Regarding the research as a whole: TCR alpha and beta repertoires from monozygotic twins, unrelated adults of various ages and cord blood were deep-sequenced to test whether fetal clonotypes persist. Replicate twin experiments were performed at different times using different library preparation protocols to rule out contamination. What the authors observed across the whole study: Out-of-frame TCR alpha sequences shared between twins showed an excess of low generation-probability sequences compared with coincidental sharing between unrelated individuals. Zero-insertion analyses could be partly confounded by invariant T cells such as MAIT and iNKT, although diverse VJ usage argued against such confounding for most clonotypes. A weaker excess of twin sharing was found in beta out-of-frame sequences because the signal-to-noise ratio was lowered by fewer shared sequences. Abundant cord blood beta clonotypes had fewer insertions, young adult naive repertoires showed a similar but weaker trend, and memory repertoires showed no such trend. Because the same donors could not be followed over many years, conclusions were based on cross-sectional statistical analysis. Out-of-frame TCR alpha sharing in monozygotic twins was systematically underestimated by recombination models, whereas sharing between unrelated individuals was in agreement with the recombination models.

The library came from 5' RACE. Instrument on record: Illumina HiSeq 2000. A universal primer binding site was introduced by template switching, and a unique molecular identifier was present in the final cDNA, enabling accurate counting of TCR cDNA molecules. Specific primers in the conserved constant-segment region were used to synthesize first-strand cDNA for TCR alpha and beta chains. Each cDNA library was double barcoded, with a SMART-Mk sample barcode plus Illumina barcodes, to control for contamination. TruSeq adapter sequences along with Illumina sample barcodes were introduced in two successive PCR steps. TCR alpha and beta cDNA libraries were sequenced on the Illumina HiSeq platform with custom primers. For the original study's pipeline: Raw reads were processed with MiGEC to extract unique molecular identifiers, and MiXCR was used to determine CDR3 positions. For each individual, recombination models were inferred using an EM algorithm with the repgenHMM and IGoR tools. Shared clonotype analysis was performed with the tcR package in R, normalizing sharing by the product of cloneset sizes. To study raw recombination without the effects of thymic and clonal selection, out-of-frame nonproductive sequences were analyzed. In-frame beta chains were kept once TCRdb had trimmed the public reads at Q25 with fastp and called clones with MiXCR. A single entry per CDR3 protein holds the most common genes and DNA from its merged rows. The V and J calls follow TCRdb's processing rather than the paper's. A total of some 250,000 distinct CDR3 sequences appear in this sample, roughly an eighth of them only once. Clones ranked in the top ten supply roughly 3.7% of the sample.

Note on this clonotype: It has no known antigen specificity. The input lacks base qualities; no much larger clone sits a single base away.

CDR1 and CDR2 are drawn from the germline V gene: MNHEY, SVGAGI. V loses 4 bases, J loses 5 bases, and the germline ends lie 8 bases apart. Taken from cysteine to phenylalanine, the CDR3 has 12 residues. Only the CDR3 DNA is retained, 36 bases long and in frame from the first base. Only healthy Caucasian donors were included. Three pairs of female monozygotic twins, all aged about 18 to 29 years, made up the twin cohort. Miltenyi CD45RO+ enrichment and human naive T-cell isolation kits were used to isolate memory (CD45RO+) and naive T cells from PBMC. Another study also made use of these data, one on yellow fever vaccine responses in identical twins. The second study's paper adds: The T cell response to vaccination in identical twins was reported by the authors to appear partly convergent and partly personalized. The study precisely tracked vaccine-responding T cell clones in identical twins.

The sample comprised memory (CD45RO+) T cells sorted from blood. The cell subset or site label for this specimen denotes: CD45RO+ enriched T cells. The V and J genes are TRBV6-5 and TRBJ2-5; too little of a D gene remains to name it. This TCR was recovered from a woman between 18 and 29 years old in good health. The DNA sequence is as follows: TGTGCCAGCAGTTCCACGAAGGAGACCCAGTACTTC. Translated, this is CASSSTKETQYF.